Below are 31 T cell receptor beta chains sequenced from a single sample in a study of response to subunit inactivated influenza vaccine. TCRdb re-derived calls from the RT-PCR reads in MiXCR, one entry per CDR3 protein. The sample shows about 650,000 distinct CDR3 sequences, about 15% of them seen only once. The sample in question was PBMCs from blood, obtained 12 days after vaccination. Source of these receptors: a man aged 50-59 years who received an inactivated influenza vaccine.

This clonotype turned up a few times. The rearrangement uses TRBV6-2 or TRBV6-3 and TRBJ2-2, with 12 bases lining up with TRBD2. Germline assignment: CDR1 MNHEY and CDR2 SVGEGT. J gave up 7 bases and V 4 bases, and 4 bases lay outside the gene matches. The CDR3 extends over 15 amino acids. The CDR3 nucleotides read TGTGCCAGCAGTTCCCCACTAGCGGGAGGCGGGGAGCTGTTTTTT. It specifies CASSSPLAGGGELFF.

V usage is TRBV6-2 or TRBV6-3 and J usage is TRBJ2-7; D is perhaps TRBD1 (6 bases). Germline-derived CDR1 and CDR2 are MNHEY and SVGEGT. This CDR3 has 14 residues. V was pared by 7 bases and J by 4 bases, with 17 bases between. As DNA, the CDR3 is TGTGCCAGCACCAAGGGGCAGGGGTGGTACGAGCAGTACTTC. This codes for CASTKGQGWYEQYF.

This clonotype occurred a few times. V gene TRBV24-1 combines with J gene TRBJ2-5; 8 nucleotides match TRBD1. The CDR3 has 16 residues. The J segment lost 2 bases and the V segment lost 4 bases, leaving 8 bases of the junction unmatched. The germline gives CDR1 KGHDR, CDR2 SFDVKD. The CDR3 region is CATSDRQGSGQETQYF. CDR3 DNA: TGTGCCACCAGTGACCGACAGGGGTCGGGGCAAGAGACCCAGTACTTC.

The V gene is TRBV20-1, the J gene TRBJ1-3; D gene ambiguous. V gave up 1 base and J gave up 0 bases, with 7 bases separating them. Germline CDR1 is DFQATT and CDR2 is SNEGSKA (reference sequence). The CDR3 has 14 amino acids. This CDR3 reads CSARGVVSGNTIYF. Written as DNA, the CDR3 is TGCAGTGCTAGAGGTGTTGTCTCTGGAAACACCATATATTTT.

This clonotype was seen more than once but under ten times. This rearrangement joins TRBV4-2 to TRBJ2-1; 8 bases match TRBD2. Germline-derived CDR1 and CDR2 are LGHNA and YNFKEQ. J was trimmed by 9 bases and V by 3 bases; bases with no gene match: 13. This CDR3 comprises 16 residues. This CDR3 is CASSQDSSFREGEQFF. As DNA, the CDR3 is TGTGCCAGCAGCCAGGACTCTAGCTTTCGGGAGGGTGAGCAGTTCTTC.

In DNA, the CDR3 is TGTGCCTGGAGTGTACCCGGGACAGCTAATTCACCCCTCCACTTT. Amino acids: CAWSVPGTANSPLHF. V and J are TRBV30 and TRBJ1-6, with 7 bases lining up with TRBD1. Germline loops: CDR1 GTSNPN, CDR2 SVGIG (reference sequence). This CDR3 has 15 amino acids. J lost 6 bases, V lost 0 bases, and 5 bases had no gene match.

CDR3 sequence: CASSVTGLDTEAFF. The CDR3 DNA reads as TGTGCCAGCAGCGTGACAGGGCTTGACACTGAAGCTTTCTTT. The chain combines TRBV9 with TRBJ1-1; 7 positions agree with TRBD1. Trimming took 2 bases from V and 3 from J; bases not matched to a gene: 4. The CDR3 runs 14 residues. CDR1 and CDR2 from the germline V gene are SGDLS and YYNGEE.

Notes on this clonotype: The junction departs from germline at one end; a sequencing error may be responsible. The rearrangement uses TRBV14 and TRBJ2-5, with D uncertain. This CDR3 has 15 amino acids. Germline-derived CDR1 and CDR2 are SGHDN and FVKESK. The CDR3 bases are TGTGACAGCAGCCAAGAATTGAAGGAAATTGAGACCCAGTACTTC. It translates to CDSSQELKEIETQYF.

A single count supports this clonotype. This rearrangement joins TRBV12-3 or TRBV12-4 to TRBJ2-2, with D possibly TRBD1 on 6 matching bases. This CDR3 spans 14 amino acids. V was shortened by 6 bases and J by 3 bases, with 11 bases between the two germline ends. The CDR3 loop is CASSRGGYTGELFF. The CDR3 nucleotides read TGTGCCAGCAGCCGAGGGGGTTACACCGGGGAGCTGTTTTTT.

This clonotype has only one observation. J is TRBJ2-5 and V is TRBV5-1, with 8 bases matching TRBD2. V gave up 0 bases and J gave up 4 bases; unmatched junction bases: 5. Germline CDR1 is SGHRS and CDR2 is YFSETQ. This CDR3 is built from 15 residues. As DNA, the CDR3 is TGCGCCAGCAGCTTGGCTAGTAGCGGGGTAGAGACCCAGTACTTC. Its translation: CASSLASSGVETQYF.

The rearrangement links TRBV20-1 to TRBJ2-3; D unresolved. The CDR3 is 13 amino acids. Trimming took 2 bases from V and 4 from J, leaving 10 bases between them. Germline CDR1 DFQATT, CDR2 SNEGSKA (reference sequence). The CDR3 loop is CSARLGPADTQYF. For the CDR3, the DNA is TGCAGTGCTAGATTAGGGCCTGCAGATACGCAGTATTTT.

The table lists this clonotype with a few counts. The chain employs TRBV20-1 and TRBJ2-1; 7 bases fit TRBD1. The CDR3 extends over 15 amino acids. The germline V gene encodes CDR1 DFQATT and CDR2 SNEGSKA (reference sequence). The V segment lost 0 bases and the J segment 9 bases; nucleotides outside the gene matches: 11. The CDR3 spells CSAREPGQNWGEQFF. Written as DNA, the CDR3 is TGCAGTGCTAGAGAACCGGGACAGAACTGGGGTGAGCAGTTCTTC.

The V call is TRBV15, the J call TRBJ1-1, with 7 bases that match TRBD1. The CDR3 runs 15 residues. Germline CDR1 LNHNV, CDR2 YYDKDF (reference sequence). Losses at the gene ends were 0 bases for V and 7 bases for J; bases not matched to a gene: 8. The CDR3 coding sequence is TGTGCCACCAGCAGAGAGACGGTGACAGGGAGTGAAGCTTTCTTT. The encoded protein is CATSRETVTGSEAFF.

The chain has TRBV7-2 and TRBJ2-5; a weak D match, TRBD2 (5 bases). CDR3 length: 15 amino acids. The V end was cut by 5 bases, the J end by 1 base, with 14 bases between. The germline gives CDR1 SGHTA, CDR2 FQGNSA. The CDR3 nucleotides read TGTGCCAGCAGCACCCGCCTCGCGGGCCAAGAGACCCAGTACTTC. It translates to CASSTRLAGQETQYF.

DNA of the CDR3: TGCGCCAGCAGCTGGAACAGGGGGTCCGGGGAGCTGTTTTTT. It yields the protein CASSWNRGSGELFF. The rearrangement joins TRBV5-1 to TRBJ2-2; TRBD1 agrees at 8 bases. Germline CDR1 reads SGHRS; CDR2 reads YFSETQ. The trim removed 3 bases at V and 6 bases at J, leaving 4 bases unmatched. This CDR3 has 14 amino acids.

This clonotype has more than one count but fewer than ten. V and J are TRBV7-2 and TRBJ2-3; D may be TRBD1 (6 bases). This CDR3 spans 15 amino acids. CDR1 and CDR2 (germline): SGHTA, FQGNSA. V lost 5 bases, J lost 0 bases, and 12 bases lay in between. The CDR3 loop reads CASSQRTVSTDTQYF. CDR3 in DNA: TGTGCCAGCAGCCAAAGGACAGTTAGCACAGATACGCAGTATTTT.

This clonotype was detected a few times. The V call is TRBV7-2, the J call TRBJ2-7, with D tentatively TRBD1 (9 bases). Deletions cut 2 bases from V and 5 bases from J, with 19 bases between. The germline V gene has CDR1 SGHTA and CDR2 FQGNSA. The CDR3 is made up of 16 amino acids. The CDR3 reads CASSLYGGGTGNEQYF. Written as DNA, the CDR3 is TGTGCCAGCAGCTTATACGGGGGGGGGACAGGGAACGAGCAGTACTTC.

This clonotype was observed a handful of times. The chain joins TRBV7-2 to TRBJ2-7; D ambiguous. The germline CDR1 and CDR2 sequences are SGHTA and FQGNSA. Trimming left V 5 bases short and J 8 bases short, with 13 bases between. The CDR3 runs to 12 residues. CDR3 DNA sequence: TGTGCCAGCAGCCGACCTTCTGGGAAGCAGTACTTC. It codes for CASSRPSGKQYF.

V usage is TRBV25-1 and J usage is TRBJ2-7, with 12 bases fitting TRBD2. This CDR3 has 14 amino acids. Trimming cost V 6 bases and J 4 bases; bases outside gene matches: 4. Per germline, CDR1 MGHDK and CDR2 SYGVNS. The CDR3 protein is CASRASGGVYEQYF. The CDR3 DNA reads as TGTGCCAGCAGAGCTAGCGGGGGGGTTTACGAGCAGTACTTC.

This chain links TRBV7-2 with TRBJ2-7; weak D call: TRBD2 (5 bases). The CDR3 is made up of 13 amino acids. V dropped 9 bases and J dropped 2 bases, with 14 bases sitting between them. CDR1 SGHTA and CDR2 FQGNSA come from the germline V gene. CDR3: CASSLLAAYEQYF. The DNA of the CDR3 is TGTGCCAGTTCCCTGCTAGCTGCCTACGAGCAGTACTTC.

The chain has TRBV3-1 and TRBJ2-7; D not certain. With 1 base removed from V and 3 bases from J, the gap between germline ends came to 13 bases. The CDR3 runs to 15 residues. Germline assignment: CDR1 LGHDT and CDR2 YNNKEL (reference sequence). The CDR3 loop reads CASSQAWADFYEQYF. CDR3 sequence (DNA): TGTGCCAGCAGCCAAGCCTGGGCAGACTTCTACGAGCAGTACTTC.

There are a few counts of this clonotype. The V gene is TRBV30, the J gene TRBJ2-7; 8 nucleotides match TRBD2. V dropped 0 bases and J dropped 4; count of bases not matched to a gene: 5. CDR3 length: 14 amino acids. The germline CDR1 and CDR2 sequences are GTSNPN and SVGIG (reference sequence). This CDR3 is CAWSVSGLGYEQYF. Here the CDR3 DNA reads TGTGCCTGGAGTGTATCGGGACTAGGGTACGAGCAGTACTTC.

This clonotype came up a few times. The V and J genes are TRBV9 and TRBJ2-1; perhaps TRBD2 as D (5 bases). V was trimmed by 0 bases and J by 9 bases, leaving 13 bases between them. Per the germline V gene, CDR1 is SGDLS and CDR2 is YYNGEE. CDR3 length equals 14 residues. The CDR3 DNA reads TGTGCCAGCAGCGTAGGAATCCGGGAAACTGAGCAGTTCTTC. This translates into CASSVGIRETEQFF.

There are a few counts of this clonotype. The V and J genes are TRBV5-1 and TRBJ2-7; no clear D gene. Trimming shortened V by 3 bases and J by 5 bases, and 12 bases separated the two germline ends. This CDR3 has 13 residues. CDR1 SGHRS and CDR2 YFSETQ come from the germline V gene. CDR3 in DNA: TGCGCCAGCAGCTCGGCTTTTTCCCACGAGCAGTACTTC. Translation gives CASSSAFSHEQYF. Complete variable domain (other parts from reference TRBV5-1 and TRBJ2-7): KAGVTQTPRYLIKTRGQQVTLSCSPISGHRSVSWYQQTPGQGLQFLFEYFSETQRNKGNFPGRFSGRQFSNSRSEMNVSTLELGDSALYLCASSSAFSHEQYFGPGTRLTVT.

Only a few counts were recorded for this clonotype. The J gene is TRBJ2-5, the V gene TRBV20-1, with D possibly being TRBD2 (6 bases). With 3 bases removed from V and 2 bases from J, the gap between germline ends came to 13 bases. Looked up from germline, CDR1 is DFQATT and CDR2 is SNEGSKA (reference sequence). The CDR3 extends over 14 amino acids. The CDR3 bases are TGCAGTGCTAGGTTGGGACTGGGACAAGAGACCCAGTACTTC. This encodes CSARLGLGQETQYF.

In this sample, this clonotype turned up many times. The chain employs TRBV7-2 and TRBJ1-5; D perhaps matches TRBD1 (5 bases). In germline, CDR1 is SGHTA, CDR2 FQGNSA. The V end was cut by 8 bases, the J end by 3 bases, with 8 bases between. The CDR3 extends over 12 amino acids. The CDR3: CASGGYNQPQHF. The CDR3 region has the DNA TGTGCCAGCGGGGGGTACAATCAGCCCCAGCATTTT.

This clonotype was counted ten times or more. The V and J genes are TRBV7-2 and TRBJ1-2, with D hard to call. Germline values: CDR1 SGHTA, CDR2 FQGNSA. The CDR3 is 15 amino acids. V was trimmed by 5 bases and J by 7 bases, leaving 20 bases between them. CDR3 in amino acids: CASSQQHKIDLGYTF. In nucleotides, the CDR3 is TGTGCCAGCAGCCAGCAACATAAAATCGACCTTGGCTACACCTTC.

The chain carries TRBV6-6 and TRBJ2-3; possibly TRBD1 for D (6 bases). CDR3 length: 12 amino acids. Germline assignment: CDR1 MNHNY and CDR2 SVGAGI (reference sequence). V was clipped by 7 bases and J by 3 bases, with 8 bases between them. CDR3 sequence reads: CASTQGTDTQYF. For the CDR3, the DNA is TGTGCCAGCACCCAGGGGACAGATACGCAGTATTTT.

In the case of this clonotype: Its ends do not fully match the called genes, so a read error is possible. In nucleotides, the CDR3 is TGTGCCAGCAGCCAATTCGGCGGGACGACCTACAATGAGCAGCTCTTC. It specifies CASSQFGGTTYNEQLF. The chain carries TRBV4-2 and TRBJ2-1, with a weak D call TRBD2 (6 bases). The germline V gene has CDR1 LGHNA and CDR2 YNFKEQ. CDR3 size: 16 residues.

In this sample, this clonotype turned up a few times. J is TRBJ2-3 and V is TRBV5-4; D unresolved. The CDR3 is 15 amino acids. V lost 7 bases and J lost 1, with 16 bases in between. In germline, CDR1 is SGHNT, CDR2 YYREEE (reference sequence). CDR3: CASAPRPQGTDTQYF. The CDR3 DNA follows: TGTGCCAGCGCACCCCGCCCCCAAGGCACAGATACGCAGTATTTT.

This clonotype was counted only a few times. The gene calls are TRBV27 and TRBJ1-2; 8 bases are a match to TRBD1. Germline lookup yields CDR1 MNHEY and CDR2 SMNVEV (reference sequence). Trimming at V came to 5 bases and at J to 5 bases, leaving 7 bases not matched to a gene. The CDR3 extends over 14 amino acids. This CDR3 is CASSLDRGYYGYTF. CDR3 nucleotide sequence: TGTGCCAGCAGTCTAGACAGGGGATATTATGGCTACACCTTC.